This TCR beta chain stems from a study of T cells in Graves' hyperthyroidism and ophthalmopathy. Study conclusions and caveats: Model output signaled ophthalmopathy a median around 6.9 months ahead of onset. Ophthalmopathy was distinguished from stable hyperthyroidism by 13 V-J signatures. Most clonotypes expanded in thyroid above 0.001 were likewise present in blood.

To note about this clonotype: Its antigen is unknown. The germline gene is not matched at one end of the junction; a read error may be the cause.

The CDR3 regions of TCR beta were amplified from RNA transcripts. With the HTBI primer set, the TCR CDR3 went through a first round of RT-PCR. TCRdb processed the multiplex PCR reads anew with MiXCR; each CDR3 protein has one entry. The table has 540,000 or so distinct CDR3 sequences, under 60% seen once. The CDR3 covers 15 residues. CDR1 and CDR2 (germline): SGHVS, FQNEAQ. Every diagnosis used clinical symptoms, serum thyroxine and TRAb, thyroid ultrasound and orbital computed tomography. V gene TRBV7-8 combines with J gene TRBJ2-2; possibly TRBD2 for D (5 bases). The sequence derives from an adult woman with Graves' disease, either hyperthyroidism or ophthalmopathy (not recorded which). Input material: peripheral blood or thyroid tissue (not recorded which). CDR3 protein: CASSLRTSNTGEPFF. The CDR3 coding sequence is TGTGCCAGCAGCTTAAGAACATCGAACACCGGGGAGCCGTTTTTT.